Listed here are 27 T cell receptor beta chains from one sample, sequenced in a study of Ad26.COV2.S vaccination and SARS-CoV-2 variants. The assay was immunoSEQ multiplex PCR, and TCRdb's table has in-frame clones only and misses some. The sample contains 400,000 to 450,000 clones, about 92% of which appear only once. The treatment here: roughly 20 received Ad26.COV2.S at low or high dose, single or two shots; roughly five received placebo; per-sample allocation not given. Samples analyzed were those drawn on day 63 after the first vaccine or placebo injection. This material consisted of peripheral blood, taken in a trial of Ad26.COV2.S vaccine versus placebo. The receptors come from a person between 18 and 59 years old who received the Ad26.COV2.S COVID-19 vaccine or a placebo.

The chain employs TRBV19 and TRBJ1-1; tentative D call: TRBD1 (5 bases). This CDR3 has 13 amino acids. Germline V gene lookup returns CDR1 LNHDA and CDR2 SQIVND (reference sequence). Deletions cut 5 bases from V and 4 bases from J, with 11 bases between. CDR3 DNA sequence: TGTGCCAGTAGTGGGGGGATCGGCACTGAAGCTTTCTTT. Translating gives CASSGGIGTEAFF. Combining the CDR3 with reference TRBV19 and TRBJ1-1 gives the whole variable domain DGGITQSPKYLFRKEGQNVTLSCEQNLNHDAMYWYRQDPGQGLRLIYYSQIVNDFQKGDIAEGYSVSREKKESFPLTVTSAQKNPTAFYLCASSGGIGTEAFFGQGTRLTVV.

The sample holds one count of this clone. The V call is TRBV14, the J call TRBJ2-5; D not certain. The CDR3 loop spans 12 amino acids. V lost 2 bases and J lost 4, with 5 bases in between. Germline CDR1 is SGHDN and CDR2 is FVKESK. DNA for the CDR3: TGTGCCAGCAGCCAATTCGGAGAGACCCAGTACTTC. Its protein is CASSQFGETQYF.

The V gene is TRBV3-1 (or the pseudogene TRBV3-2), the J gene TRBJ1-3; D call uncertain. The CDR3 has 16 residues. Trimming pared 1 base from V and 0 bases from J, leaving 10 bases between. CDR1 is LGHDT and CDR2 is YNNKEL in the germline V gene (reference sequence). CDR3 bases: TGTGCCAGCAGCCAAGCGGACCGTAACTCTGGAAACACCATATATTTT. This sequence encodes CASSQADRNSGNTIYF.

The chain couples TRBV5-5 to TRBJ2-5; no clear D. In germline, CDR1 is SGHKS, CDR2 YYEKEE (reference sequence). CDR3 length: 15 amino acids. The ends were cut back, 0 bases at V and 4 bases at J, with 13 bases in the middle. The CDR3 region has the DNA TGTGCCAGCAGCTTGGGGGTGGGCCTTGGAGAGACCCAGTACTTC. This sequence encodes CASSLGVGLGETQYF.

The chain joins TRBV24-1 to TRBJ2-3; D uncertain. CDR3 length: 14 amino acids. Deletions cut 4 bases from V and 0 bases from J, with 7 bases between. Per the germline V gene, CDR1 is KGHDR and CDR2 is SFDVKD. Written as DNA, the CDR3 is TGTGCCACCAGTGACGCGAAAAGCACAGATACGCAGTATTTT. Translated: CATSDAKSTDTQYF.

The V and J genes are TRBV6-1 and TRBJ2-7, with TRBD1 as a possible D gene (5 bases). CDR1 is MNHNS and CDR2 is SASEGT in the germline V gene. Trimming left V 2 bases short and J 0 bases short, with 11 bases between. CDR3 length equals 15 residues. The CDR3 DNA reads TGTGCCAGCAGTGAAAACGACAGACCCTCCTACGAGCAGTACTTC. It specifies CASSENDRPSYEQYF.

The chain has TRBV10-3 and TRBJ2-5, with D possibly matching TRBD2 (7 bases). V shed 3 bases and J shed 1 base, with 12 bases lying between them. Germline-derived CDR1 and CDR2 are ENHRY and SYGVKD. The CDR3 spans 15 residues. CDR3 loop: CAISDWGGPQETQYF. For the CDR3, the DNA is TGTGCCATCAGTGACTGGGGGGGGCCCCAAGAGACCCAGTACTTC.

This clone is a singleton in its sample. The CDR3 protein is CASSLTSWTGELFF. DNA for the CDR3: TGTGCCAGCAGCTTGACTAGCTGGACCGGGGAGCTGTTTTTT. This chain links TRBV5-8 with TRBJ2-2, with a tentative D call TRBD2 (6 bases). The CDR3 loop spans 14 amino acids. V was trimmed by 1 base and J by 5 bases, leaving 9 bases between them. Germline V gives CDR1 SGHTS, CDR2 YDEGEE.

The gene calls are TRBV4-1 and TRBJ1-5; D gene unclear. Trimming removed 3 bases from V and 3 bases from J, with 18 bases in between. CDR3 length equals 17 residues. CDR1 and CDR2 from the germline V gene are MGHRA and YSYEKL. The CDR3 sequence is CASSQDHARAYNQPQHF. For the CDR3, the DNA is TGCGCCAGCAGCCAGGACCATGCGAGGGCGTACAATCAGCCCCAGCATTTT.

V usage is TRBV5-1 and J usage is TRBJ2-1; maybe TRBD1 (6 bases). This CDR3 region has 15 residues. Germline loops: CDR1 SGHRS, CDR2 YFSETQ. The V end lost 0 bases, the J end lost 4 bases, and 11 bases lay between the germline ends. CDR3 amino acids: CASSLADSAYNEQFF. The DNA for the CDR3 is TGCGCCAGCAGCTTGGCGGACAGCGCATACAATGAGCAGTTCTTC.

V gene TRBV19 combines with J gene TRBJ2-5; 8 bases line up with TRBD2. The V and J ends lost 4 bases and 5 bases, in that order; junction bases with no gene match: 6. The CDR3 consists of 14 residues. Germline V gene sequence: CDR1 LNHDA, CDR2 SQIVND (reference sequence). In nucleotides, the CDR3 is TGTGCCAGTAGTACCGGACTAGCCGGGGAGACCCAGTACTTC. This gives the protein CASSTGLAGETQYF.

The V and J genes are TRBV6-6 and TRBJ2-7, with 11 bases aligning to TRBD1. Trimming took 5 bases from V and 3 from J; bases not matched to a gene: 18. The CDR3 contains 19 residues. Germline V gene lookup returns CDR1 MNHNY and CDR2 SVGAGI (reference sequence). The CDR3 DNA reads as TGTGCCAGCAGTCATTACCCGTATACCGGGACAGGGGGGTTCTACGAGCAGTACTTC. Translating it yields CASSHYPYTGTGGFYEQYF.

The chain couples TRBV20-1 to TRBJ2-3; D unresolved. The V and J ends lost 5 bases and 5 bases respectively, with 5 bases between them. The CDR3 has 10 amino acids. Looked up from germline, CDR1 is DFQATT and CDR2 is SNEGSKA (reference sequence). The CDR3 DNA reads as TGCAGTGCTTTTGGAGATACGCAGTATTTT. Residues: CSAFGDTQYF.

The chain recombines TRBV3-1 (or the pseudogene TRBV3-2) with TRBJ2-1; possible D gene TRBD2, 6 bases. V dropped 4 bases and J dropped 0 bases, with 10 bases sitting between them. Germline V gene lookup returns CDR1 LGHDT and CDR2 YNNKEL (reference sequence). The CDR3 runs 15 residues. In DNA form, the CDR3 reads TGTGCCAGCAGCCGGAGGGGAGCCTCCTACAATGAGCAGTTCTTC. It encodes CASSRRGASYNEQFF.

This clone was detected once. J is TRBJ2-7 and V is TRBV2, with no clear D. Trimming took 5 bases from V and 0 from J, leaving 8 bases between them. The CDR3 is 13 amino acids. CDR1 SNHLY and CDR2 FYNNEI come from the germline V gene. CDR3 in amino acids: CASSYGTSYEQYF. In DNA, the CDR3 is TGTGCCAGCAGTTACGGCACCTCCTACGAGCAGTACTTC.

This rearrangement joins TRBV7-9 to TRBJ1-5; 8 nucleotides line up with TRBD1. The CDR3 extends over 15 amino acids. Trimming took 6 bases from V and 4 from J; bases not matched to a gene: 8. Looked up from germline, CDR1 is SEHNR and CDR2 is FQNEAQ (reference sequence). In DNA, the CDR3 is TGTGCCAGCAGTGACAGGGGCGGTGAAAATCAGCCCCAGCATTTT. Protein sequence: CASSDRGGENQPQHF. Variable domain in full (rest from reference TRBV7-9 and TRBJ1-5): DTGVSQNPRHKITKRGQNVTFRCDPISEHNRLYWYRQTLGQGPEFLTYFQNEAQLEKSRLLSDRFSAERPKGSFSTLEIQRTEQGDSAMYLCASSDRGGENQPQHFGDGTRLSIL.

The gene calls are TRBV4-1 and TRBJ1-1, with D hard to call. The V and J ends lost 1 base and 4 bases respectively, with 13 bases between them. The CDR3 covers 15 residues. CDR1 is MGHRA, CDR2 YSYEKL, per germline. The CDR3 sequence is CASSQGRTDTTEAFF. CDR3 sequence (DNA): TGCGCCAGCAGCCAAGGCCGGACGGATACCACTGAAGCTTTCTTT.

The chain recombines TRBV5-1 with TRBJ2-1, with TRBD2 matching 11 bases. With V trimmed by 0 bases and J by 9 bases, 8 bases remained unmatched. CDR3 length: 16 residues. The V gene's germline CDR1 is SGHRS and CDR2 YFSETQ. CDR3 DNA sequence: TGCGCCAGCAGCTTGGCCCTAGCTAGCGGGGGGACTGAGCAGTTCTTC. This codes for CASSLALASGGTEQFF.

This chain uses TRBV27 with TRBJ2-3; D might be TRBD1 (5 bases). Trimming removed 4 bases at V and 1 base at J, with 18 bases between. CDR3 length: 17 amino acids. The germline CDR1 and CDR2 sequences are MNHEY and SMNVEV (reference sequence). The CDR3 DNA sequence: TGTGCCAGCAGTTCCTTACTCACTCCGACAGGCACAGATACGCAGTATTTT. Amino acids: CASSSLLTPTGTDTQYF.

This clone was observed a single time. The chain employs TRBV5-1 and TRBJ1-6; 10 nucleotides line up with TRBD1. The CDR3 runs 17 residues. V lost 4 bases to trimming and J lost 9 bases; unmatched junction nucleotides: 13. Looked up from germline, CDR1 is SGHRS and CDR2 is YFSETQ. CDR3 region: CASSQQPGGDRGSPLHF. CDR3 bases: TGCGCCAGCAGCCAACAACCCGGAGGGGACAGGGGTTCACCCCTCCACTTT.

The chain joins TRBV10-1 to TRBJ2-7; D unresolved. This CDR3 is built from 12 residues. V gave up 4 bases and J gave up 4 bases, with 8 bases separating them. Germline V CDR1 and CDR2: WNHNN, SYGVQD (reference sequence). The CDR3 protein is CASSGGGYEQYF. CDR3 DNA: TGCGCCAGCAGTGGTGGCGGATACGAGCAGTACTTC.

The chain has TRBV20-1 and TRBJ1-6; D is perhaps TRBD1 (5 bases). The CDR3 consists of 13 residues. Germline V gene lookup returns CDR1 DFQATT and CDR2 SNEGSKA (reference sequence). Trimming stripped 3 bases from V and 8 bases from J, with 11 bases between. The CDR3 region is CSASRGVDSPLHF. For the CDR3, the DNA is TGCAGTGCTAGTCGAGGGGTGGATTCACCCCTCCACTTT.

The J gene is TRBJ2-7, the V gene TRBV19, with 8 bases that match TRBD2. V dropped 5 bases and J dropped 3; count of bases not matched to a gene: 9. CDR1 and CDR2 (germline): LNHDA, SQIVND (reference sequence). This CDR3 region has 15 residues. CDR3 sequence (DNA): TGTGCCAGTAGTCTCACAGCGGGGGCCGACTACGAGCAGTACTTC. The encoded protein is CASSLTAGADYEQYF.

This chain joins TRBV12-3 or TRBV12-4 and TRBJ2-3; D not resolved. The CDR3 totals 11 residues. V shed 5 bases and J shed 4 bases, with 4 bases lying between them. CDR3 sequence reads: CASSTPDTQYF. DNA of the CDR3: TGTGCCAGCAGTACCCCAGATACGCAGTATTTT.

This clone was counted a single time. For the CDR3, the DNA is TGCGCCAGCAGCTTGGCCGGGACAGGGTGGACCGGGGAGCTGTTTTTT. Its protein product is CASSLAGTGWTGELFF. The rearrangement uses TRBV5-1 and TRBJ2-2, with TRBD1 matching over 9 bases. This CDR3 comprises 16 residues. Germline trimming cut 0 bases from V and 5 bases from J; bases unmatched to any gene: 5. The germline CDR1 and CDR2 sequences are SGHRS and YFSETQ.

This chain uses TRBV18 with TRBJ1-4; TRBD1 might be the D (5 bases). V gave up 3 bases and J gave up 6 bases, with 11 bases separating them. The CDR3 runs to 14 residues. Germline CDR1 and CDR2: KGHSH and LQKENI. As DNA, the CDR3 is TGTGCCAGCTCACCGCGTCAGGGAGATGAAAAACTGTTTTTT. Encoded protein: CASSPRQGDEKLFF.

The V gene is TRBV10-2, the J gene TRBJ1-1, with D tentatively TRBD1 (5 bases). Trimming left V 3 bases short and J 8 bases short, with 19 bases between. The CDR3 totals 15 residues. Looked up from germline, CDR1 is WSHSY and CDR2 is SAAADI. The CDR3: CASSEWAAGTDEAFF. As DNA, the CDR3 is TGCGCCAGCAGTGAATGGGCGGCAGGGACCGACGAAGCTTTCTTT.